Listed below are T cell receptor beta chains from one sample, sequenced in a study of identifying expanded T cells in peripheral blood. Libraries were prepared by immunoSEQ multiplex PCR; TCRdb keeps only in-frame clonotypes and omits some of them. Here the sample spans 80,000 to 90,000 clones, approximately 91% being singletons. The sequenced material came from blood. Receptor source: a person aged 18 to 75 in good health. The CDR3 runs from the conserved cysteine through the conserved F or W. The size field is filled for only some rows; it gives once, few, many or a size class.

v_call | clone_size | cdr3_aa
TRBV7-2 | . | CASSLGQGGTDTQYF
TRBV6-5 | . | CASSYSGQGGQPQHF
TRBV7-9 | . | CASSRDSYNEQFF
TRBV6-5 | . | CASSYGAGGGYNEQFF
TRBV7-2 | . | CASSLTPGLAGVGELFF
TRBV28 | . | CASSLVGGQLDF
TRBV4-3 | . | CASSQGLTQGIYGYTF
TRBV4-1 | once | CASSQDPGSASGNTIYF
TRBV27 | . | CASSLSRGRGNTEAFF
TRBV4-1 | once | CASSQIQGSTDTQYF
TRBV27 | . | CASSPGPPPHYEQYF
TRBV28 | once | CASSLRRIGGLAGVGNEQFF
TRBV27 | once | CASSLLAGAEAFF
TRBV18 | . | CASSESRSDTQYF
TRBV29-1 | . | CSVGQSYGYTF
TRBV7-2 | . | CASSPRQKTSGSSDTQYF
TRBV6-5 | . | CASSPEVGPQHF
TRBV19 | few | CASSIRGGSGKQQFF
TRBV2 | . | CASTTGTGSYEQYF
TRBV7-9 | . | CASSPRQYEQYF
TRBV7-2 | once | CASSLGRSIAKYGYTF
TRBV4-3 | . | CASSQEFALGGDEQFF
TRBV19 | . | CASSSGASNYGYTF
TRBV6-6 | . | CASSYHSGGYGYTF
TRBV5-1 | . | CASSLGAKYEQYF
TRBV7-2 | . | CASSLARGGSSDGYTF
TRBV18 | . | CASSRRDVLPEAFF
TRBV6-1 | . | CASSEALLGGRSYEQYF
TRBV7-6 | . | CASSLGGRSNEKLFF
TRBV10-2 | . | CASSEWGNYGYTF
TRBV21-1 | . | CASFRRDRVLNTEAFF
TRBV6-5 | . | CASSSGQSTGELFF
TRBV5-1 | few | CASSLERLGSPLHF
TRBV6-1 | . | CASSEAVSVRMNTEAFF
TRBV7-2 | . | CASSLLDTQYF
TRBV10-1 | few | CARGDSHTGELFF
TRBV15 | once | CATSRLVVNEKLFF
TRBV7-2 | . | CASTLGPGGEQYF
TRBV6-1 | once | CAIQGVRAYEQYF
TRBV13 | . | CASSSGGTGKGGYGYTF
TRBV5-1 | once | CASRAGPGDTEAFF